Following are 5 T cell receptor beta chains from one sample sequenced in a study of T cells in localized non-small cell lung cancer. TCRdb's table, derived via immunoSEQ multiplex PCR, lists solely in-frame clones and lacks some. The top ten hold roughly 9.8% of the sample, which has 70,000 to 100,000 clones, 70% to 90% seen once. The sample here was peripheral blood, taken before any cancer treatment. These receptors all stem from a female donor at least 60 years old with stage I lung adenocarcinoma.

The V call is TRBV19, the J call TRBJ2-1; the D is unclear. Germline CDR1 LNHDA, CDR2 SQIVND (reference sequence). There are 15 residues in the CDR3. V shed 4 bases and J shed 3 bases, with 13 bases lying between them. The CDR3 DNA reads TGTGCCAGTAGTAGGCAGCAGAACAGCTACAATGAGCAGTTCTTC. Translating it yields CASSRQQNSYNEQFF. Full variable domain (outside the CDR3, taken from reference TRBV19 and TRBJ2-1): DGGITQSPKYLFRKEGQNVTLSCEQNLNHDAMYWYRQDPGQGLRLIYYSQIVNDFQKGDIAEGYSVSREKKESFPLTVTSAQKNPTAFYLCASSRQQNSYNEQFFGPGTRLTVL.

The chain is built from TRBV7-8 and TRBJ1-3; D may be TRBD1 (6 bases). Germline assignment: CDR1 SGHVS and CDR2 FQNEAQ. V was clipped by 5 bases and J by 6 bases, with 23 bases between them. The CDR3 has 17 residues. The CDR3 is CASSPRNSGGRTNTIYF. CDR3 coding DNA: TGTGCCAGCAGCCCCCGAAATTCGGGGGGGCGCACAAACACCATATATTTT.

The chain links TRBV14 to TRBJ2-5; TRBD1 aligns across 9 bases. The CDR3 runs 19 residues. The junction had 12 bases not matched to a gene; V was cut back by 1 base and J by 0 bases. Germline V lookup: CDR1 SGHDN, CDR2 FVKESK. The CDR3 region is CASSQGGQGPRLYQETQYF. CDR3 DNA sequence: TGTGCCAGCAGCCAAGGGGGACAGGGACCTCGCTTGTACCAAGAGACCCAGTACTTC. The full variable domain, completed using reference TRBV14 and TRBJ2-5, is EAGVTQFPSHSVIEKGQTVTLRCDPISGHDNLYWYRRVMGKEIKFLLHFVKESKQDESGMPNNRFLAERTGGTYSTLKVQPAELEDSGVYFCASSQGGQGPRLYQETQYFGPGTRLLVL.

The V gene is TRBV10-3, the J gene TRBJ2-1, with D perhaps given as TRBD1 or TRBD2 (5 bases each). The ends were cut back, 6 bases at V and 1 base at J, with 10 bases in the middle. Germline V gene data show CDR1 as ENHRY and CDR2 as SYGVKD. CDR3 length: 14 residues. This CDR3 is CAIRGTQSYNEQFF. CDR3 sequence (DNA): TGTGCCATCAGGGGGACGCAGTCCTACAATGAGCAGTTCTTC.

The CDR3 spells CASSGRGDSNQPQHF. CDR3 nucleotides: TGTGCCAGCAGTGGAAGGGGGGATTCCAATCAGCCCCAGCATTTT. The chain uses TRBV6-5 and TRBJ1-5, with D perhaps TRBD1 (6 bases). The V gene lost 5 bases and the J gene lost 3 bases, with 14 bases spanning the gap. Germline CDR1 reads MNHEY; CDR2 reads SVGAGI. This CDR3 spans 15 amino acids.